This T cell receptor (beta chain) was sequenced during a study of CD4 T cells in relation to SARS-CoV-2 and coronaviruses. Germline assignment: CDR1 LNHNV and CDR2 YYDKDF (reference sequence). The CDR3 is made up of 16 amino acids. V lost 4 bases to trimming and J lost 4 bases; unmatched junction nucleotides: 5. TCRdb keeps only in-frame clones here, not all; method: immunoSEQ multiplex PCR. Among some 44,000 clones listed, approximately 80% were seen once. Regarding this clone: The target antigen is unknown.

The clonotype was recovered from an adult with COVID-19. V gene TRBV15 combines with J gene TRBJ2-3; 13 nucleotides line up with TRBD2. The sample was naive CD4+ T cells from PBMCs, cultured in vitro. Sample subset: naive CD4+ T cells isolated by negative enrichment. CDR3 amino acids: CATSTWTSGRSDTQYF. The CDR3 region has the DNA TGTGCCACCAGCACATGGACTAGCGGGAGATCAGATACGCAGTATTTT.